This entry describes one T cell receptor beta chain. The antigen is unknown. Primers: 60 Vbeta forward and 13 Jbeta reverse. Clones were sequenced by immunoSEQ multiplex PCR, and TCRdb holds only the in-frame ones, with some missing. The sample shows about 150,000 clones, about 74% of them seen only once. The sample is drawn from a study of cytomegalovirus exposure and HLA in healthy donors. Study-wide results and limits: Sequencing depth roughly uniform across donors was assumed in presence/absence analyses.

V lost 1 base to trimming and J lost 0 bases; unmatched junction nucleotides: 17. CDR1 and CDR2 (germline): SGHVT, SQSDAQ. This CDR3 is built from 20 residues. The V call is TRBV7-4, the J call TRBJ2-7; 8 bases match TRBD2. This receptor was obtained from a man in his forties in good health and CMV-seropositive. Sequences were obtained from PBMCs. The CDR3 DNA follows: TGTGCCAGCAGCTTAGTCCCAGGGTGGCTAGCGGGCCTAAGCTCCTACGAGCAGTACTTC. Translation: CASSLVPGWLAGLSSYEQYF.